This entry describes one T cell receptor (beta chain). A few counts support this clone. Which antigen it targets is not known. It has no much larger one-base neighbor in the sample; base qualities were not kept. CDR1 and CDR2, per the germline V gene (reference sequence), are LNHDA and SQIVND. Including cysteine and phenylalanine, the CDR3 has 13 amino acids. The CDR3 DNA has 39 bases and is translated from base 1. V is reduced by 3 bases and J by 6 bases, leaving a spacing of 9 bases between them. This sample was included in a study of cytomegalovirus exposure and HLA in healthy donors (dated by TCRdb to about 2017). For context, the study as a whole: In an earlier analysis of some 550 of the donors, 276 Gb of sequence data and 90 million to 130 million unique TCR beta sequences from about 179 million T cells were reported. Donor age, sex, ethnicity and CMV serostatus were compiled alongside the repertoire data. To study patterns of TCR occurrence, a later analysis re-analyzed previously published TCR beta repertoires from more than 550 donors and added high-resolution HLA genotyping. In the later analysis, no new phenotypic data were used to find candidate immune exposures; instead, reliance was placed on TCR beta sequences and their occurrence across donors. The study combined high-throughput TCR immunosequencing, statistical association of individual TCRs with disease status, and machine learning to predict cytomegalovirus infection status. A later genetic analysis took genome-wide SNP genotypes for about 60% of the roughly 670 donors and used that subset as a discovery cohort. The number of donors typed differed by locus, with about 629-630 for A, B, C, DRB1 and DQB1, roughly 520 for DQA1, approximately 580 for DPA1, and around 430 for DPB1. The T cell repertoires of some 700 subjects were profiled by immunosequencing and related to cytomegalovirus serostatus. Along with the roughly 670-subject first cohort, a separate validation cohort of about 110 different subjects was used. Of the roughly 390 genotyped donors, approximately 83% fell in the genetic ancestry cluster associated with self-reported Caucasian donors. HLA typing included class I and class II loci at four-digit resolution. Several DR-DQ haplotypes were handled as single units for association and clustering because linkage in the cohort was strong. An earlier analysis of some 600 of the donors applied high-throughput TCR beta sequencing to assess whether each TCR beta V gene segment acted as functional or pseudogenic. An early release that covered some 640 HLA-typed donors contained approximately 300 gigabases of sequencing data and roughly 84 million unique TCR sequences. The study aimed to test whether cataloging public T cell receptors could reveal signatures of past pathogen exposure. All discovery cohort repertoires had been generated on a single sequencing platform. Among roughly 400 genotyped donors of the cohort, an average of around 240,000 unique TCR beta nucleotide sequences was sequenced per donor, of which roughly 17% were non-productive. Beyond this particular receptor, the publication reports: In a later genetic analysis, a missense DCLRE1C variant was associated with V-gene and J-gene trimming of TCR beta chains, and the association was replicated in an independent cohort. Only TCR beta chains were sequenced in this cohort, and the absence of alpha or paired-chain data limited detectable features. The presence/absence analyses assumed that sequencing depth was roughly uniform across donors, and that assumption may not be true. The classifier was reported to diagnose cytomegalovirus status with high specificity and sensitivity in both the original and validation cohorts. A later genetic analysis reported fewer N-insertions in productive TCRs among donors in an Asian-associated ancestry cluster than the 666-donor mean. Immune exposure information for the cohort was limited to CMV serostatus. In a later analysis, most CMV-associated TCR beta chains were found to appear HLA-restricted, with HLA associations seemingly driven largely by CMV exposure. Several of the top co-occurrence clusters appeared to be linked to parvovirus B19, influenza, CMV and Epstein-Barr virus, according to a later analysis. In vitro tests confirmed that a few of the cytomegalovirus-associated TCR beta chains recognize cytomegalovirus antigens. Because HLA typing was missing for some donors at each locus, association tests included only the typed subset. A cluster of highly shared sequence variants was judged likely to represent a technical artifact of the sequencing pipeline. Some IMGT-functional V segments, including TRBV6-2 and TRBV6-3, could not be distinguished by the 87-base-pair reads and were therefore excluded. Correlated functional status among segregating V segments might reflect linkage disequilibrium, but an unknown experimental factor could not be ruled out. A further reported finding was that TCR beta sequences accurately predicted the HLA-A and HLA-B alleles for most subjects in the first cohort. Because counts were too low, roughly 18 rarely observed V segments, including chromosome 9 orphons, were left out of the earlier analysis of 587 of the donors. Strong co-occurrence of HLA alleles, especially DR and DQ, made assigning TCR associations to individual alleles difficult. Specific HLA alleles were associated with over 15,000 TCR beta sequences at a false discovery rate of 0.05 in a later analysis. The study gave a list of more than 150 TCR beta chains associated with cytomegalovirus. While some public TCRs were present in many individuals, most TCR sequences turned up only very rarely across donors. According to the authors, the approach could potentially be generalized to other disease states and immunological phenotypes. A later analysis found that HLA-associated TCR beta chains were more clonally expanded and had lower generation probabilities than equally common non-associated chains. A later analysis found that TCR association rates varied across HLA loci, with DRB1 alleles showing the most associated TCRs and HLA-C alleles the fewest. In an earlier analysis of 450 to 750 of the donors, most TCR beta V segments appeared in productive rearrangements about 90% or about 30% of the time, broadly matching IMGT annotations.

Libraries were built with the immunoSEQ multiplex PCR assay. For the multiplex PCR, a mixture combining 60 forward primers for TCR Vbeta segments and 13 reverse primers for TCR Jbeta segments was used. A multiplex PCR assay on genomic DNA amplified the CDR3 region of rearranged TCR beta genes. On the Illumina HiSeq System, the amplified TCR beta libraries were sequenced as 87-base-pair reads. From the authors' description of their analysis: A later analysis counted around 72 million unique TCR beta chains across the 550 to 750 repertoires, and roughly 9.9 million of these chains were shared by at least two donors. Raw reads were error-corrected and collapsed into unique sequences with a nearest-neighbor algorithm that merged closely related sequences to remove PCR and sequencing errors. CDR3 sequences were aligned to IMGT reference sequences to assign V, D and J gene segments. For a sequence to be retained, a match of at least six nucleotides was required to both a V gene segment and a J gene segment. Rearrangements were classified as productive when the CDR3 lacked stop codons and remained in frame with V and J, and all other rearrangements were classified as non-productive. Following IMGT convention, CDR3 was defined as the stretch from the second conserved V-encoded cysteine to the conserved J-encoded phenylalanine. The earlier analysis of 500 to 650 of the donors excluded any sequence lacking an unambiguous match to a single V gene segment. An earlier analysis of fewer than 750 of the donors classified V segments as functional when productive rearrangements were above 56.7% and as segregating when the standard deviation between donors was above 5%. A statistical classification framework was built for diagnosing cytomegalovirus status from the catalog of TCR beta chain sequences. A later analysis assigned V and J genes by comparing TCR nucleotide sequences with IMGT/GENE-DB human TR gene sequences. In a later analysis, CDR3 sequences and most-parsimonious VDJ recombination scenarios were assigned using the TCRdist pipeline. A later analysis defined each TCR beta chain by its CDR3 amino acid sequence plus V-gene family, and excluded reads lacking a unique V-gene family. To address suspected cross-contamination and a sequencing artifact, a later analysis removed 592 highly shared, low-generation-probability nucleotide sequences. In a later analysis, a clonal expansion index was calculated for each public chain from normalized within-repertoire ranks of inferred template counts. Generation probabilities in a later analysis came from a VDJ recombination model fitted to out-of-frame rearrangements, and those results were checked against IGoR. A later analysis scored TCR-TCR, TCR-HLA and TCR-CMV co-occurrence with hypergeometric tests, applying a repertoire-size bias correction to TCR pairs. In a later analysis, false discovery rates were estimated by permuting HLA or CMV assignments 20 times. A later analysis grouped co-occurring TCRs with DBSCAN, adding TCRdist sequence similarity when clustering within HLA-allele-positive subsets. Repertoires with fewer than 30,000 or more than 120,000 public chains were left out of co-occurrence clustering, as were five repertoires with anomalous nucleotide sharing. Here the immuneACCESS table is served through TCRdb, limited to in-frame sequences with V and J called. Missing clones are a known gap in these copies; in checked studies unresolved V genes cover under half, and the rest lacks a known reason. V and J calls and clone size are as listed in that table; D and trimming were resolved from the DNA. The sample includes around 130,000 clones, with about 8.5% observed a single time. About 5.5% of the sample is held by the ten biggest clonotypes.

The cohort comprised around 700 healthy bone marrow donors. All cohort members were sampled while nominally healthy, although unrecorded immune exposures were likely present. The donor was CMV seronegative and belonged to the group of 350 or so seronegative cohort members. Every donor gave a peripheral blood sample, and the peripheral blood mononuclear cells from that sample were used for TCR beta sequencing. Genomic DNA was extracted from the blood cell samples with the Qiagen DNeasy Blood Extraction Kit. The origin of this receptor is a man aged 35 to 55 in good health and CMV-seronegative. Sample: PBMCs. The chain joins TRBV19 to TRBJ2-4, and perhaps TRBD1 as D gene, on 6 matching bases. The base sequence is TGTGCCAGTAGTATCGGGACACTAAACATTCAGTACTTC. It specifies CASSIGTLNIQYF.